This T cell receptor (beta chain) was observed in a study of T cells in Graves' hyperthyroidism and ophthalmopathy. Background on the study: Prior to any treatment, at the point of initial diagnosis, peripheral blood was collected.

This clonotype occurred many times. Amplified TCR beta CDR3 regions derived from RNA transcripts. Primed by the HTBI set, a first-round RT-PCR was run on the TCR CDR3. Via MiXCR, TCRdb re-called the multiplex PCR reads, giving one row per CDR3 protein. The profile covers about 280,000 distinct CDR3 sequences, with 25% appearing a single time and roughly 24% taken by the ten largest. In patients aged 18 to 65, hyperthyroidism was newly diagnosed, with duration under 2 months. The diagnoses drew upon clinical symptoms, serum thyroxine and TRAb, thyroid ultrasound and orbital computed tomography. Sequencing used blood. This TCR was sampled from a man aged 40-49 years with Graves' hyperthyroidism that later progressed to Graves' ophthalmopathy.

The CDR3 DNA reads as TGTGCCAGTAGTTTTGACATGCGACGTAACACTGAAGCTTTCTTT. Amino acids: CASSFDMRRNTEAFF. This rearrangement joins TRBV19 to TRBJ1-1; D is unclear. V was shortened by 5 bases and J by 2 bases, with 15 bases between the two germline ends. Germline lookup yields CDR1 LNHDA and CDR2 SQIVND (reference sequence). The CDR3 length is 15 residues.